This T cell receptor beta chain emerged from a study of T cells in Graves' hyperthyroidism and ophthalmopathy. Study-wide results and limits: The model's output predicted ophthalmopathy at a median of 6.5 months prior to onset.

CDR1 is KGHDR, CDR2 SFDVKD, per germline. This CDR3 has 15 amino acids. With 4 bases clipped from V and 2 bases from J, the junction kept 4 bases outside the gene matches. TCR beta CDR3 sequences were amplified from RNA transcripts. TCR CDR3 underwent first-round RT-PCR with the HTBI primer set. Each CDR3 protein gets one entry after TCRdb re-called the multiplex PCR reads with MiXCR. The table has fewer than 800,000 distinct CDR3 sequences, about 15% seen once; the top ten hold around 8.1%. Diagnosis of hyperthyroidism was new in patients aged 18 to 65, and its duration was under 2 months. The sample holds many counts of this clonotype. What it binds is unknown.

The sequence derives from a man between 18 and 29 years old with Graves' hyperthyroidism. The chain couples TRBV24-1 to TRBJ2-5; 9 nucleotides align to TRBD2. Specimen: blood. The CDR3 DNA is TGTGCCACCAGTGAGGGACTAGCCCTTCAAGAGACCCAGTACTTC. The encoded protein is CATSEGLALQETQYF.